This paragraph covers one T cell receptor beta chain sequence. Its antigen is currently unknown. The junction differs from germline at one of its ends, possibly a read error. This sample was included in a study of blood T cells in healthy people across ages. Study-level points and caveats: Possibly confounding the expanded clonotype changes was the fact that donor CMV status was unknown.

The CDR3 runs to 15 residues. CDR1 is LGHNA and CDR2 is YSLEER in the germline V gene. For the second PCR, which ran for roughly 6 to 12 cycles, a sample-barcoded 5' primer and a J-beta primer mix were used. The yield of each sample was at least 2.5 million CDR3-containing paired-end reads. MiXCR, applied by TCRdb to the 5' RACE reads, yields one record per CDR3 protein. The table includes about 830,000 distinct CDR3 sequences, roughly 64% detected once. The sequenced material came from blood. This clonotype originated in a man aged 25-40 years in good health. The chain carries TRBV4-3 and TRBJ2-1; D not certain. The CDR3 reads CASSQDTSSYNKQFF. CDR3 nucleotide sequence: TGCGCCAGCAGTCAAGATACGAGCTCCTACAATAAGCAGTTCTTC.